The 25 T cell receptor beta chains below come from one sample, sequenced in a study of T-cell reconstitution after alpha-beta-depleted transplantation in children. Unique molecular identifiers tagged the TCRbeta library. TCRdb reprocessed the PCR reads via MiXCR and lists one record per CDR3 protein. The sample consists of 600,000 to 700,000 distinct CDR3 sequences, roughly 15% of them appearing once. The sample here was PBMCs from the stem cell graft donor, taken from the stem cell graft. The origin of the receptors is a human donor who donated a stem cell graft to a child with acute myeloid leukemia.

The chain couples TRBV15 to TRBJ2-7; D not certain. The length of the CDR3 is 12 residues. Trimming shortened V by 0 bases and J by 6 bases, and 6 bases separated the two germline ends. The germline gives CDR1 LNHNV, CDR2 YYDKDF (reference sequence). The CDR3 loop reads CATSRDPFEQYV. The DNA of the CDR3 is TGTGCCACCAGCAGAGACCCCTTCGAGCAGTACGTC.

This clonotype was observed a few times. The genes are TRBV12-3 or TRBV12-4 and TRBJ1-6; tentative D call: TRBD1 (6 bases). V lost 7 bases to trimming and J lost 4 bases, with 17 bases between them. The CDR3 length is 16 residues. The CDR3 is CASNPQGKGYNSPLHF. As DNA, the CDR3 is TGTGCCAGCAACCCACAGGGAAAGGGTTATAATTCACCCCTCCACTTT.

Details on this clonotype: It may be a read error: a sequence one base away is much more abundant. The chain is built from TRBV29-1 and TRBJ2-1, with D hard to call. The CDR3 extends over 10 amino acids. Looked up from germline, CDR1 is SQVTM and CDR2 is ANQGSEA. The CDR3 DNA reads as TGCAGCGTTGAAAGAGGTGAGGAGTTCTTC. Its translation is CSVERGEEFF.

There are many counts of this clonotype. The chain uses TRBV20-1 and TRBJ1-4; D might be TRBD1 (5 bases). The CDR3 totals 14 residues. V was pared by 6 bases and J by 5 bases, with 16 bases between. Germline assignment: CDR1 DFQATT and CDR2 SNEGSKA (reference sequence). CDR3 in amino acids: CSARPGHPNEKLFF. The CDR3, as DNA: TGCAGTGCCAGGCCAGGACACCCAAATGAAAAACTGTTTTTT.

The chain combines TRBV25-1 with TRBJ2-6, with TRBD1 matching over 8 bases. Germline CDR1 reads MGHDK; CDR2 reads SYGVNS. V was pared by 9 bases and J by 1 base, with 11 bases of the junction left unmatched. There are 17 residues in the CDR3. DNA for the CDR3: TGTGCCAGTCTCCCCGGGACAGGAAGGTCTGGGGCCAACGTCCTGACTTTC. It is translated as CASLPGTGRSGANVLTF.

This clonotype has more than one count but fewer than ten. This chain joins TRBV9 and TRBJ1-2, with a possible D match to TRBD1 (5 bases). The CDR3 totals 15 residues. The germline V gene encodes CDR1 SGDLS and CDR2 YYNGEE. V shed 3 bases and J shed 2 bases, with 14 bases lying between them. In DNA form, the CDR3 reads TGTGCCAGCAGCGCCGGGACCGGGGCAAACTATGGCTACACCTTC. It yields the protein CASSAGTGANYGYTF.

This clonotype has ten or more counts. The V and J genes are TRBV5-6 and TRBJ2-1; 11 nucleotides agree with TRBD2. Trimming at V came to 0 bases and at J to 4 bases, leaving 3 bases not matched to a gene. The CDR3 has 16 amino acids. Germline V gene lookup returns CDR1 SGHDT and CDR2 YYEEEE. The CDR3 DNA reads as TGTGCCAGCAGCTTGGCGACTAGCGGGGATTACAATGAGCAGTTCTTC. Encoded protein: CASSLATSGDYNEQFF.

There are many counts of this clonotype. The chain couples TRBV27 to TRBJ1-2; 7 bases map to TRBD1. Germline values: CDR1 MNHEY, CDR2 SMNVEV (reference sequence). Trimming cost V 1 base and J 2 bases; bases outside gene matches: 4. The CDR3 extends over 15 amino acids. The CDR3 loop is CASSLYGTANYGYTF. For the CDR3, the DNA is TGTGCCAGCAGTTTATACGGGACAGCGAACTATGGCTACACCTTC.

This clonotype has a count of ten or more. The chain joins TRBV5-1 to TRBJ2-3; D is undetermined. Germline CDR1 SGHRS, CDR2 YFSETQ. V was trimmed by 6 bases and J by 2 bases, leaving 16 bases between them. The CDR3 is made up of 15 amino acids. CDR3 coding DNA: TGCGCCAGCAAGGTGAACAGCGCCTTCACAGATACGCAGTATTTT. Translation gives CASKVNSAFTDTQYF.

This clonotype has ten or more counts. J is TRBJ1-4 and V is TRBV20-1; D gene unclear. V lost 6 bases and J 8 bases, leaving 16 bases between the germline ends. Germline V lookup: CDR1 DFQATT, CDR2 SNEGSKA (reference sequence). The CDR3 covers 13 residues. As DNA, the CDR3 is TGCAGTGCCCGTCCAGGAGGGAAGGAAAAACTGTTTTTT. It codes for CSARPGGKEKLFF.

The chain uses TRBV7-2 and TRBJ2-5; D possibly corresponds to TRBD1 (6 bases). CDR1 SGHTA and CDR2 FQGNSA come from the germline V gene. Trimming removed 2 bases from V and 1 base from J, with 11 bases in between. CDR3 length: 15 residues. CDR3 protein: CASSLQGFVQETQYF. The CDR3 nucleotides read TGTGCCAGCAGCTTACAGGGGTTCGTCCAAGAGACCCAGTACTTC.

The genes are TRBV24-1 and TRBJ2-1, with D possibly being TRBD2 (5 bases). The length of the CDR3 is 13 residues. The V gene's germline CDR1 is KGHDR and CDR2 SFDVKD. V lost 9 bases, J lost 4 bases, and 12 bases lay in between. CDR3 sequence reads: CATRGTVYNEQFF. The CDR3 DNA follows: TGTGCCACCCGGGGTACCGTTTACAATGAGCAGTTCTTC.

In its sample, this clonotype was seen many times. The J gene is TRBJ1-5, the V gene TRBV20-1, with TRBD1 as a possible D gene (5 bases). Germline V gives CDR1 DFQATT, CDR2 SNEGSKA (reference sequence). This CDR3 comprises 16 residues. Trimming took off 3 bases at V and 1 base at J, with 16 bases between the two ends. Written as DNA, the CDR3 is TGCAGTGCTAGTGAGGGGTTCGGCTTGAGCAATCAGCCCCAGCATTTT. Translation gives CSASEGFGLSNQPQHF.

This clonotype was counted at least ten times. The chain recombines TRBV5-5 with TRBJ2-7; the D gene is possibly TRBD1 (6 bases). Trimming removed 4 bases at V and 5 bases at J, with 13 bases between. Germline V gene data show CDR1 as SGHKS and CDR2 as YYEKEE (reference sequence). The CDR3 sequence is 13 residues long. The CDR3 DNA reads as TGTGCCAGCAGCGGTGACAGGCAGAACGAGCAGTACTTC. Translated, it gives CASSGDRQNEQYF. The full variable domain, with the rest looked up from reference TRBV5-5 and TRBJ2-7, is DAGVTQSPTHLIKTRGQQVTLRCSPISGHKSVSWYQQVLGQGPQFIFQYYEKEERGRGNFPDRFSARQFPNYSSELNVNALLLGDSALYLCASSGDRQNEQYFGPGTRLTVT.

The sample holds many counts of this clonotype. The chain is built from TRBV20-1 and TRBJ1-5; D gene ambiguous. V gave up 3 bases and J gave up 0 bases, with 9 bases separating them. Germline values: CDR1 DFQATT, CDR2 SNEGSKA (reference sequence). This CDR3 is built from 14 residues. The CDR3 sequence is CSASTDHSNQPQHF. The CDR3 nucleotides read TGCAGTGCTAGCACAGATCATAGCAATCAGCCCCAGCATTTT.

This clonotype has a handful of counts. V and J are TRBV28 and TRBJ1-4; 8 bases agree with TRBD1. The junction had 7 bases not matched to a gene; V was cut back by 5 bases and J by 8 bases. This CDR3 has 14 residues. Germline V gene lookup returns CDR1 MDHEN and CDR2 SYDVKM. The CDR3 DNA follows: TGTGCCAGCAGTCCCGACAGGGGTGGGGAAAAACTGTTTTTT. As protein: CASSPDRGGEKLFF.

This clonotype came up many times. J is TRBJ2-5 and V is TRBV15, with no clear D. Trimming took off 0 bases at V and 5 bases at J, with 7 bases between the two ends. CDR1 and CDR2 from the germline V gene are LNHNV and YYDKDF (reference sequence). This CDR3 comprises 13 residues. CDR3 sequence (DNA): TGTGCCACCAGCAGAGACAGAGAGGAGACCCAGTACTTC. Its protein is CATSRDREETQYF.

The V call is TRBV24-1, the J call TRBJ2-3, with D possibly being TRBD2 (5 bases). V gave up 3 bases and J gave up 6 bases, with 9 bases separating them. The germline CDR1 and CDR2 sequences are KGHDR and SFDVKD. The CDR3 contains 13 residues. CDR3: CATSDPGEDTQYF. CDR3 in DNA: TGTGCCACCAGTGATCCTGGGGAGGATACGCAGTATTTT.

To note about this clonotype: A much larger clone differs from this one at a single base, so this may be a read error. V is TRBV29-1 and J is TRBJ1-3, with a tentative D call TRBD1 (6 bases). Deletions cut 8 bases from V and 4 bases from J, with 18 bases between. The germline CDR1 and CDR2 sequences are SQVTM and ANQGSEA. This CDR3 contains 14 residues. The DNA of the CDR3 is TGCAGCCCGCGGAAGGGGGGCGGGGGAAACACCATATATTTT. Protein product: CSPRKGGGGNTIYF. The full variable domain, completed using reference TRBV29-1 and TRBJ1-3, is SAVISQKPSRDICQRGTSLTIQCQVDSQVTMMFWYRQQPGQSLTLIATANQGSEATYESGFVIDKFPISRPNLTFSTLTVSNMSPEDSSIYLCSPRKGGGGNTIYFGEGSWLTVV.

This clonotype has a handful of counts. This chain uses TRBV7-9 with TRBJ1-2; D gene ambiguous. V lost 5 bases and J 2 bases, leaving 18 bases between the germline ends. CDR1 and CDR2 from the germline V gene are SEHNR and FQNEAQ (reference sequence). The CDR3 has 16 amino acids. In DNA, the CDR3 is TGTGCCAGCAGCGACCTTTTCGGGCCGGACAACTATGGCTACACCTTC. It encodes CASSDLFGPDNYGYTF.

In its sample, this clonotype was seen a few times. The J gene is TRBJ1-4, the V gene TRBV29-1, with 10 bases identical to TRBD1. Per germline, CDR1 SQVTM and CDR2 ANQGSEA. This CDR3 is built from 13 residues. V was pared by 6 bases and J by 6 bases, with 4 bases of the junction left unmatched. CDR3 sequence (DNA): TGCAGCGTGCGGACAGGGGGTTATGAAAAACTGTTTTTT. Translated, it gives CSVRTGGYEKLFF.

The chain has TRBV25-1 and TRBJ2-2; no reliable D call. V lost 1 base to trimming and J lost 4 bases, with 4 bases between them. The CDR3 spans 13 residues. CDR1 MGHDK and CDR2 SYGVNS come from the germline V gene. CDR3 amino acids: CASSELGTGELFF. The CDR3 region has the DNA TGTGCCAGCAGTGAATTGGGCACCGGGGAGCTGTTTTTT.

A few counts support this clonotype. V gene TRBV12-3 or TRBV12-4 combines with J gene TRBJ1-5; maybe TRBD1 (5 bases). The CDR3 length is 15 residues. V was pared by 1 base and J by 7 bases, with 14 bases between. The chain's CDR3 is CASSLGDAGGQPQHF. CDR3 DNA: TGTGCCAGCAGTTTAGGGGACGCCGGCGGGCAGCCCCAGCATTTT.

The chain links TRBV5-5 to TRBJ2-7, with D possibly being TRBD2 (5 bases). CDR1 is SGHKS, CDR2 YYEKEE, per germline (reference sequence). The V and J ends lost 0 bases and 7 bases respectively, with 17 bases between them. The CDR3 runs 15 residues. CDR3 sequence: CASSLGVAGRGEQYV. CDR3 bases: TGTGCCAGCAGCTTGGGGGTGGCAGGAAGAGGGGAGCAGTACGTC.

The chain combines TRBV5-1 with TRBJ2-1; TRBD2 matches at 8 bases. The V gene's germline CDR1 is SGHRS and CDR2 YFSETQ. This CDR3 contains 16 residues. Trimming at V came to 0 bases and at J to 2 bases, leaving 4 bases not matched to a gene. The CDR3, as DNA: TGCGCCAGCAGCTTGGGTAGCGGGGTCACCTACAATGAGCAGTTCTTC. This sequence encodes CASSLGSGVTYNEQFF.